This T cell receptor beta chain emerged from a study of shared clonotypes between healthy human individuals. The authors ran the assay at deep level. Each subset's genomic DNA was shared equally among a number of immunoSEQ plates. Repertoires were generated with immunoSEQ multiplex PCR, while TCRdb's copy carries only in-frame clones and drops some. The data hold around 440,000 clones, with over 60% observed a single time. CDR1 and CDR2 (germline): SQVTM, ANQGSEA. V was clipped by 7 bases and J by 1 base, with 7 bases between them. The CDR3 length is 12 residues. Tens of millions of PBMCs supplied genomic DNA for unsorted samples. The sample holds a few counts of this clone. Its antigen is not known. Findings of the study overall: Sample collection involved blood only; tissue repertoires are likely different.

This chain joins TRBV29-1 and TRBJ2-2; D gene uncertain. The sample was PBMCs. The clonotype was recovered from a woman in her thirties or forties in good health. Some clones in this sample may be carry-over from other donors' samples. The DNA of the CDR3 is TGCAGCGCTGGTGGGAACACCGGGGAGCTGTTTTTT. Translation: CSAGGNTGELFF.